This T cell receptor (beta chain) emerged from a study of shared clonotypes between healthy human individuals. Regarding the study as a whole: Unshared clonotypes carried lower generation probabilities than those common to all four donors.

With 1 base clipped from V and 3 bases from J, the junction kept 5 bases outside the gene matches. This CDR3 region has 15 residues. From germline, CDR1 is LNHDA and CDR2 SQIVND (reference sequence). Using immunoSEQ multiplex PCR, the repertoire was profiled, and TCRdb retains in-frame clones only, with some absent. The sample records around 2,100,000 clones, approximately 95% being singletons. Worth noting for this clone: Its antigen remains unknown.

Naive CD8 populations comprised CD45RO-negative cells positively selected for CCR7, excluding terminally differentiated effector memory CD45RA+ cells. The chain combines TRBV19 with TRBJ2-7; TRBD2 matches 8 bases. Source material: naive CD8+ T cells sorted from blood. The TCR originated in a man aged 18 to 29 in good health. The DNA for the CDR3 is TGTGCCAGTAGTATAGCCCGGACTAGCCTCTACGAGCAGTACTTC. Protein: CASSIARTSLYEQYF.